A single T cell receptor beta chain is shown here with its context. What it binds is unknown. The record originates from a study of T-cell reconstitution after alpha-beta-depleted transplantation in children. The junction had 13 bases not matched to a gene; V was cut back by 4 bases and J by 1 base. CDR1 and CDR2 (germline): MGHRA, YSYEKL. This CDR3 contains 20 residues. General observations from the study: Several hundred expanded graft clones reportedly supplied alpha-beta T cells about two months after transplant. Counts and diversity of T cells one year after transplant came mostly from newly produced T cells. Surviving recipient T cells and thymic progenitors underlay high day-60 TCRbeta diversity in some patients.

Unique molecular identifiers were used to barcode this TCRbeta library. TCRdb itself ran the PCR reads through MiXCR, one entry per CDR3 protein. The profile covers a few hundred thousand distinct CDR3 sequences, with over 20% appearing a single time and around 36% taken by the ten largest. The sequence derives from a boy younger than two with Wiskott-Aldrich syndrome, due to receive a stem cell transplant. The sequenced sample was PBMCs, obtained before TCRalphabeta/CD19-depleted stem cell transplant. This sequence joins TRBV4-1 and TRBJ2-7, with 16 bases lining up with TRBD2. The CDR3 nucleotides read TGCGCCAGCAGCCTGTCTCCGGGACTAGCGGGAGGGGTCGGGTCCTACGAGCAGTACTTC. It yields the protein CASSLSPGLAGGVGSYEQYF.